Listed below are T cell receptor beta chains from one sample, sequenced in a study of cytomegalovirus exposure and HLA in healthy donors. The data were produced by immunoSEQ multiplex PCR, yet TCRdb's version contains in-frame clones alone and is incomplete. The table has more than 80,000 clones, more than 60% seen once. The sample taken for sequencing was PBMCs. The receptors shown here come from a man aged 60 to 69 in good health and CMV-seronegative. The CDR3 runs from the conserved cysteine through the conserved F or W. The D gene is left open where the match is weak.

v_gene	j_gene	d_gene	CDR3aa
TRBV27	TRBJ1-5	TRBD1	CASSFRGPGQPQHF
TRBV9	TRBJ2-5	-	CASSVGGTYAQETQYF
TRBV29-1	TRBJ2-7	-	CSVGGQSMGEQYF
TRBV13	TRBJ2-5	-	CASSRSGVETQYF
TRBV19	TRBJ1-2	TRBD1	CASSLRQGVNYGYTF
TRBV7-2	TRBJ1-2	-	CASSPQGDTGYTF
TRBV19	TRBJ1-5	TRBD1	CASKGQGGMSNQPQHF
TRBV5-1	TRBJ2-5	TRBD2	CASSLGGSGGYETQYF
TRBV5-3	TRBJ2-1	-	CARSLSHEQFF
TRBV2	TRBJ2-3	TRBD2	CASSDRGTSGGGDTQYF
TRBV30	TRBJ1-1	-	CAWSVLALGGAFF
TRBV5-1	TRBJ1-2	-	CASSLGAGARSNGYTF
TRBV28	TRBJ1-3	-	CASSSYSPSDTIYF
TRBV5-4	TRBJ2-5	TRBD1	CASSAPTGLKTQYF
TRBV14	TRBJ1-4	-	CASSRLTGKLFF
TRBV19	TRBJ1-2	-	CASSITGSKSYGYTF
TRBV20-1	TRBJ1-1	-	CSRTDNTEAFF
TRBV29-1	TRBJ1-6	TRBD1	CSVRTGTGGSPLHF
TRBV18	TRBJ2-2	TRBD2	CASSRLAGGSSNTGELFF
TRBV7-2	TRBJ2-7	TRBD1	CASSRQGYEQYF
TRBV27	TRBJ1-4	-	CASPLGRGYEKLFF
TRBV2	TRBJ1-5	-	CASRYSQGNQPQHF
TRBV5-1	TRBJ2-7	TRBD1	CASSSLRSDRVNPYEQYF
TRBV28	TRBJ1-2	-	CASSLVQGTNYGYTF
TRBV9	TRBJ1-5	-	CAGLVRENNQPQHF
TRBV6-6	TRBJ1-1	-	CASSYSKTVNTEAFF
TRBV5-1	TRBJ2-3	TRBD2	CASSLDPTSGGVDTQYF
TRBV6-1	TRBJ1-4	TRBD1	CASSEDRGEKLFF
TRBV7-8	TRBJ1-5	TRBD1	CASSLVGHGTVSNQPQHF
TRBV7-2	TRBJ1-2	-	CASSLVGGGIIYGYTF
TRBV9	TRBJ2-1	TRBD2	CASSGGGYNEQFF
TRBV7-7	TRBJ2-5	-	CASSQGRETQYF
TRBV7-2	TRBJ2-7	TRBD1	CASSLQLDRVGEQYF
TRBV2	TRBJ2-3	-	CASSGTRTDTQYF
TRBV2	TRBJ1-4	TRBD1	CASSDEQGAREKLFF
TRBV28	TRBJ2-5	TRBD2	CASSLRERGETQYF
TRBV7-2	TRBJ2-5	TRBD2	CASSQGLAGGRETQYF
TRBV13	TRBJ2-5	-	CASGGGETQYF
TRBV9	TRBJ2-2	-	CASSAQVNTGELFF
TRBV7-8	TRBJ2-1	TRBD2	CASSLERAGFNEQFF
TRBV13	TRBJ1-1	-	CASSLPSFF
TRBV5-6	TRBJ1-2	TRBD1	CASSADRASGYTF
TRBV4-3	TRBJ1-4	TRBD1	CASSQVDRDEKLFF
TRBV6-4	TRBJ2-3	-	CASSDGGGLVSPDTQYF
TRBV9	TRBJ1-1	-	CASSRRGESNTEAFF
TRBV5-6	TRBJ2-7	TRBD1	CASSLGTGGYEQYF
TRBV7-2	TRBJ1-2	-	CASSREVSVDYTF